This T cell receptor (beta chain) was identified during a study of T cell repertoires in cytomegalovirus infection. The germline V gene encodes CDR1 MNHEY and CDR2 SMNVEV (reference sequence). This CDR3 contains 11 residues. This clonotype was seen a few times. Its antigen is unknown. TCRdb re-analysed the reads in MiXCR, keeping a single row per CDR3 protein. Among some 940,000 distinct CDR3 sequences listed, approximately 31% were seen once. The receptor was isolated from a human donor in good health (CMV status not recorded). Some clones in this sample may be carry-over from other donors' samples. This sequence joins TRBV27 and TRBJ2-7, with no clear D. The closer fit of TRBJ2-5 to the DNA end suggests the J call may be wrong. The sample consisted of cultured CD8+ T cells from PBMCs, taken from culture after CMV antigen stimulation. CDR3 nucleotides: TGTGCCAGCAGGCGCGGCCTGACCCAGTACTTC. Protein sequence: CASRRGLTQYF.